These 27 T cell receptor beta chains were all obtained from the same sample, sequenced in a study of identical twins. TCRdb analysed the 5' RACE reads with MiXCR anew, one entry per CDR3 protein. The sample records approximately 470,000 distinct CDR3 sequences, approximately 15% being singletons. The same sample was also used in a study of yellow fever vaccine responses in identical twins.

Sequencing was performed on CD4+ T cells sorted from blood. Receptors were obtained from a woman aged 18-30 years in good health.

The rearrangement joins TRBV6-1 to TRBJ2-3, with 7 positions matching TRBD2. The trim removed 7 bases at V and 2 bases at J, leaving 9 bases unmatched. CDR1 and CDR2 from the germline V gene are MNHNS and SASEGT. This CDR3 is 15 amino acids long. The DNA of the CDR3 is TGTGCCAGCACCCCCCGAGCGGGGTACACAGATACGCAGTATTTT. Encoded protein: CASTPRAGYTDTQYF.

This clonotype was seen only a few times. The gene calls are TRBV6-2 or TRBV6-3 and TRBJ2-3; 7 bases agree with TRBD1. V lost 2 bases and J lost 7; bases outside the gene matches: 3. Per the germline V gene, CDR1 is MNHEY and CDR2 is SVGEGT. The length of the CDR3 is 13 residues. DNA of the CDR3: TGTGCCAGCAGTTACCCGACAGGGAATACGCAGTATTTT. The encoded protein is CASSYPTGNTQYF.

The J gene is TRBJ2-2, the V gene TRBV24-1; D remains ambiguous. CDR1 and CDR2 from the germline V gene are KGHDR and SFDVKD. The CDR3 consists of 13 residues. V was cut by 3 bases and J by 1 base, with 2 bases left in between. The CDR3 here is CATSDKNTGELFF. CDR3 nucleotides: TGTGCCACCAGTGATAAGAACACCGGGGAGCTGTTTTTT.

This clonotype was counted only a few times. CDR3 in amino acids: CASSTSRGTANTGELFF. The CDR3 coding sequence is TGTGCCAGCAGCACCTCGAGAGGGACAGCGAACACCGGGGAGCTGTTTTTT. The chain combines TRBV21-1 with TRBJ2-2; the D call TRBD1 from the table was never checked on the DNA. TRBV21-1 constitutes a pseudogene. The CDR3 loop spans 17 amino acids.

The chain carries TRBV4-1 and TRBJ2-7; 7 nucleotides agree with TRBD2. The V and J ends lost 0 bases and 4 bases, in that order; junction bases with no gene match: 6. This CDR3 region has 15 residues. Per the germline V gene, CDR1 is MGHRA and CDR2 is YSYEKL. The CDR3 reads CASSQDGTNAYEQYF. Written as DNA, the CDR3 is TGCGCCAGCAGCCAAGACGGGACTAACGCATACGAGCAGTACTTC.

J is TRBJ2-2 and V is TRBV7-9; 8 bases map to TRBD1. V trimming: 9 bases; J trimming: 4 bases; junction bases outside the gene matches: 7. The germline V gene encodes CDR1 SEHNR and CDR2 FQNEAQ (reference sequence). CDR3 length: 14 amino acids. CDR3: CASSLDRATGELFF. The CDR3 DNA sequence: TGTGCCAGTAGTCTGGACAGGGCCACCGGGGAGCTGTTTTTT.

The rearrangement links TRBV28 to TRBJ2-1; D perhaps matches TRBD2 (6 bases). Deletions cut 8 bases from V and 1 base from J, with 15 bases between. Germline lookup yields CDR1 MDHEN and CDR2 SYDVKM. CDR3 length: 15 amino acids. The CDR3 DNA sequence: TGTGCCAGCCGGCTTCGGGGACTTTCCTACAATGAGCAGTTCTTC. It specifies CASRLRGLSYNEQFF.

This clonotype has more than one count but fewer than ten. V and J are TRBV29-1 and TRBJ2-3; D possibly uses TRBD1 or TRBD2 (5 bases each). With 4 bases removed from V and 2 bases from J, the gap between germline ends came to 13 bases. The CDR3 loop spans 14 amino acids. Germline CDR1 reads SQVTM; CDR2 reads ANQGSEA. CDR3 coding DNA: TGCAGCGTTGTGGGGCCGGGGCTCACAGATACGCAGTATTTT. The encoded protein is CSVVGPGLTDTQYF.

The chain has TRBV28 and TRBJ2-1; possibly TRBD2 for D (5 bases). The V and J ends lost 2 bases and 5 bases respectively, with 13 bases between them. The germline gives CDR1 MDHEN, CDR2 SYDVKM. This CDR3 is built from 15 residues. The CDR3 DNA sequence: TGTGCCAGCAGTTTAGCTGCACTAGTTAACAATGAGCAGTTCTTC. Amino acids: CASSLAALVNNEQFF. The full variable domain, its missing parts supplied by reference TRBV28 and TRBJ2-1, is DVKVTQSSRYLVKRTGEKVFLECVQDMDHENMFWYRQDPGLGLRLIYFSYDVKMKEKGDIPEGYSVSREKKERFSLILESASTNQTSMYLCASSLAALVNNEQFFGPGTRLTVL.

This clonotype turned up a few times. The chain employs TRBV20-1 and TRBJ2-7; possibly TRBD1 for D (6 bases). Germline V gene sequence: CDR1 DFQATT, CDR2 SNEGSKA (reference sequence). V was shortened by 5 bases and J by 1 base, with 12 bases between the two germline ends. The CDR3 has 13 amino acids. The DNA of the CDR3 is TGCAGTGCTCCGAGGGACAAGTCCTACGAGCAGTACTTC. Translating it yields CSAPRDKSYEQYF.

This clonotype was seen a handful of times. The J gene is TRBJ2-1, the V gene TRBV25-1; TRBD1 matches 7 bases. From germline, CDR1 is MGHDK and CDR2 SYGVNS. V was pared by 4 bases and J by 3 bases, with 3 bases of the junction left unmatched. The CDR3 has 14 residues. The CDR3 DNA follows: TGTGCCAGCAGTGCGGGACAGTACTACAATGAGCAGTTCTTC. Protein sequence: CASSAGQYYNEQFF.

This clonotype came up a few times. The gene calls are TRBV12-3 or TRBV12-4 and TRBJ1-6; 10 positions agree with TRBD1. V trimming: 6 bases; J trimming: 4 bases; junction bases outside the gene matches: 6. This CDR3 is built from 16 residues. The CDR3, as DNA: TGTGCCAGCAGAAAGAGGGACAGGGGTTATAATTCACCCCTCCACTTT. This sequence encodes CASRKRDRGYNSPLHF.

This clonotype showed up just a few times. This chain uses TRBV3-1 with TRBJ2-7; the D gene is possibly TRBD1 (5 bases). The CDR3 runs to 15 residues. V lost 4 bases, J lost 6 bases, and 19 bases lay in between. Per the germline V gene, CDR1 is LGHDT and CDR2 is YNNKEL (reference sequence). As DNA, the CDR3 is TGTGCCAGCAGCCTGGGTTTGGAGAAAACAGGCGAGCAGTACTTC. Translated: CASSLGLEKTGEQYF.

V is TRBV10-2 and J is TRBJ2-1, with 7 bases identical to TRBD2. The CDR3 covers 13 residues. The V and J ends lost 7 bases and 10 bases, in that order; junction bases with no gene match: 10. Per the germline V gene, CDR1 is WSHSY and CDR2 is SAAADI. The CDR3 DNA reads as TGCGCCAGCACCCCCCTGCGGGAGAGGGAGCAGTTCTTC. As protein: CASTPLREREQFF.

Remarks on this clonotype: A read error is possible here, since a much larger clone lies one base away. The V and J genes are TRBV20-1 and TRBJ2-3; either TRBD1 or TRBD2 may fit D (5 bases each). The CDR3 totals 16 residues. The germline V gene encodes CDR1 DFQATT and CDR2 SNEGSKA (reference sequence). CDR3 sequence reads: CSAGTGTTQRSDTRYF. The CDR3 DNA follows: TGCAGTGCTGGCACTGGGACCACTCAGAGGTCAGATACGCGGTATTTT.

The J gene is TRBJ2-3, the V gene TRBV9, with 12 bases lining up with TRBD2. The CDR3 covers 17 residues. V was clipped by 0 bases and J by 3 bases; unmatched bases: 5. CDR1 and CDR2 from the germline V gene are SGDLS and YYNGEE. This chain's CDR3 is CASSVDPSGGATDTQYF. CDR3 DNA: TGTGCCAGCAGCGTAGATCCTAGCGGGGGGGCTACAGATACGCAGTATTTT.

This clonotype was found once. The V call is TRBV5-1, the J call TRBJ2-7; 7 bases align to TRBD1. With 4 bases clipped from V and 1 base from J, the junction kept 11 bases outside the gene matches. The CDR3 sequence is 16 residues long. Germline-derived CDR1 and CDR2 are SGHRS and YFSETQ. The CDR3 nucleotides read TGCGCCAGCAGCCCCGACACGGGACAGCCGTCCTACGAGCAGTACTTC. This sequence encodes CASSPDTGQPSYEQYF.

This clonotype was observed a few times. The chain has TRBV11-1 and TRBJ2-3; 14 positions agree with TRBD2. CDR1 is SGHAT and CDR2 is FQDESV in the germline V gene (reference sequence). Trimming at V came to 4 bases and at J to 2 bases, leaving 11 bases not matched to a gene. The CDR3 runs to 19 residues. CDR3 in amino acids: CASSSGLAGGHEPTDTQYF. The CDR3 DNA sequence: TGTGCCAGCAGCTCAGGACTAGCGGGGGGCCACGAACCCACAGATACGCAGTATTTT.

This clonotype was observed at least ten times. The chain is built from TRBV5-1 and TRBJ1-1; TRBD1 is a possible D gene (5 bases). The germline CDR1 and CDR2 sequences are SGHRS and YFSETQ. The CDR3 has 19 residues. Between the trimmed V and J ends, which lost 6 bases and 0 bases, there was a span of 27 bases. This CDR3 reads CASIPGTGSGPTMNTEAFF. CDR3 nucleotides: TGCGCCAGCATCCCCGGAACAGGTTCTGGACCGACAATGAACACTGAAGCTTTCTTT.

This rearrangement joins TRBV7-8 to TRBJ1-1, with D unclear. The germline V and J ends were trimmed by 3 bases and 3 bases, with 8 bases remaining between them. The CDR3 contains 13 residues. Germline CDR1 reads SGHVS; CDR2 reads FQNEAQ. The CDR3 DNA sequence: TGTGCCAGCAGCTTTCAGACCTACACTGAAGCTTTCTTT. Residues: CASSFQTYTEAFF.

V usage is TRBV5-1 and J usage is TRBJ2-7; D uncertain. V lost 0 bases and J 3 bases, leaving 16 bases between the germline ends. Germline V gene sequence: CDR1 SGHRS, CDR2 YFSETQ. The CDR3 covers 16 residues. CDR3 in amino acids: CASSLEAQAIFYEQYF. The CDR3 DNA reads TGCGCCAGCAGCTTGGAGGCGCAGGCCATTTTCTACGAGCAGTACTTC.

The J gene is TRBJ1-1, the V gene TRBV11-2; no clear D gene. The CDR3 totals 14 residues. V gave up 0 bases and J gave up 4 bases, with 9 bases separating them. Germline V gene lookup returns CDR1 SGHAT and CDR2 FQNNGV. The CDR3 nucleotides read TGTGCCAGCAGCTTAGATGAGGGAGGCACTGAAGCTTTCTTT. It encodes CASSLDEGGTEAFF.

This sequence joins TRBV6-1 and TRBJ2-7; 7 nucleotides match TRBD1. Germline CDR1 is MNHNS and CDR2 is SASEGT. The CDR3 contains 14 residues. The J segment lost 0 bases and the V segment lost 6 bases, leaving 5 bases of the junction unmatched. In DNA, the CDR3 is TGTGCCAGCAGGGGGACAGAATTCTCCTACGAGCAGTACTTC. Encoded protein: CASRGTEFSYEQYF.

The chain recombines TRBV7-2 with TRBJ2-7; 8 bases are shared with TRBD1. The CDR3 is 15 amino acids. V lost 5 bases and J lost 0; bases outside the gene matches: 6. In germline, CDR1 is SGHTA, CDR2 FQGNSA. The CDR3 spells CASSPKGQASYEQYF. CDR3 nucleotides: TGTGCCAGCAGCCCAAAGGGACAGGCCTCCTACGAGCAGTACTTC. The complete variable domain, with remaining parts taken from reference TRBV7-2 and TRBJ2-7, reads GAGVSQSPSNKVTEKGKDVELRCDPISGHTALYWYRQSLGQGLEFLIYFQGNSAPDKSGLPSDRFSAERTGGSVSTLTIQRTQQEDSAVYLCASSPKGQASYEQYFGPGTRLTVT.

The chain uses TRBV4-2 and TRBJ2-3; D unresolved. Trimming shortened V by 4 bases and J by 3 bases, and 17 bases separated the two germline ends. CDR1 is LGHNA, CDR2 YNFKEQ, per germline. The CDR3 sequence is 16 residues long. CDR3 nucleotide sequence: TGTGCCAGCAGCCGAGATGAGCAGCTAACAACAGATACGCAGTATTTT. It specifies CASSRDEQLTTDTQYF.

In its sample, this clonotype was seen a few times. The V and J genes are TRBV28 and TRBJ2-1, with 9 bases that match TRBD1. With 8 bases clipped from V and 4 bases from J, the junction kept 12 bases outside the gene matches. This CDR3 contains 16 residues. Germline-derived CDR1 and CDR2 are MDHEN and SYDVKM. CDR3 protein: CASLLNRGQGYNEQFF. DNA of the CDR3: TGTGCCAGCCTTCTAAACAGGGGACAGGGATACAATGAGCAGTTCTTC.

This clonotype appeared a few times. The gene calls are TRBV5-1 and TRBJ2-1; TRBD1 matches at 8 bases. In germline, CDR1 is SGHRS, CDR2 YFSETQ. Trimming at V came to 3 bases and at J to 0 bases, leaving 2 bases not matched to a gene. The CDR3 length is 15 residues. The DNA for the CDR3 is TGCGCCAGCAGCTCGGACAGGGTCTCCTACAATGAGCAGTTCTTC. Encoded protein: CASSSDRVSYNEQFF.